Below are 6 T cell receptor beta chains sequenced from a single sample in a study of blood T cell repertoires in COVID-19. The table came from immunoSEQ multiplex PCR; TCRdb's copy has only in-frame clones and leaves some out. Found here are roughly 120,000 clones, about 80% of them singletons; the top ten hold around 7.5%. Specimen: peripheral blood. Receptors were obtained from a man aged 65-85 years with active or convalescent COVID-19.

This chain joins TRBV28 and TRBJ2-1, with 9 bases fitting TRBD2. V lost 10 bases and J lost 6; bases outside the gene matches: 16. This CDR3 is 16 amino acids long. Germline assignment: CDR1 MDHEN and CDR2 SYDVKM. CDR3 residues: CATELAAGGRPNEQFF. CDR3 nucleotides: TGTGCCACCGAATTAGCGGCGGGAGGGAGGCCCAATGAGCAGTTCTTC.

The gene calls are TRBV7-2 and TRBJ2-1; D is unresolved. Deletions cut 1 base from V and 9 bases from J, with 10 bases between. Germline V gene sequence: CDR1 SGHTA, CDR2 FQGNSA. The CDR3 consists of 13 residues. The CDR3 sequence: CASSLVFTGEQFF. DNA of the CDR3: TGTGCCAGCAGCTTAGTGTTTACGGGTGAGCAGTTCTTC.

V gene TRBV7-8 combines with J gene TRBJ1-4, with 7 bases identical to TRBD1. CDR1 and CDR2 (germline): SGHVS, FQNEAQ. With V trimmed by 5 bases and J by 4 bases, 7 bases remained unmatched. CDR3 length: 15 residues. In DNA, the CDR3 is TGTGCCAGCAGCCAAGGACAGGTTTATAATGAAAAACTGTTTTTT. Protein: CASSQGQVYNEKLFF.

The J gene is TRBJ1-2, the V gene TRBV6-1, with 7 positions matching TRBD1. Germline CDR1 MNHNS, CDR2 SASEGT. After removal of 2 bases from V and 2 bases from J, the junction contained 5 bases not matched to a gene. This CDR3 region has 15 residues. The CDR3 loop reads CASSERGGRNYGYTF. The CDR3 DNA is TGTGCCAGCAGTGAAAGAGGGGGCCGCAACTATGGCTACACCTTC.

In its sample, this clone was seen once. This chain joins TRBV5-6 and TRBJ1-2; 12 nucleotides line up with TRBD1. CDR3 length equals 16 residues. CDR1 SGHDT and CDR2 YYEEEE come from the germline V gene. The J segment lost 5 bases and the V segment lost 2 bases, leaving 7 bases of the junction unmatched. In DNA, the CDR3 is TGTGCCAGCAGCTTCCGGGACAGGGGGCCCGAGTATGGCTACACCTTC. Its protein product is CASSFRDRGPEYGYTF.

The chain uses TRBV5-4 and TRBJ2-2, with D possibly matching TRBD2 (5 bases). The V gene's germline CDR1 is SGHNT and CDR2 YYREEE (reference sequence). This CDR3 has 14 amino acids. Trimming shortened V by 5 bases and J by 1 base, and 9 bases separated the two germline ends. The CDR3 DNA sequence: TGTGCCAGCAGTTCGACTAAGAACACCGGGGAGCTGTTTTTT. The encoded protein is CASSSTKNTGELFF.